Below are 32 T cell receptor beta chains sequenced from a single sample in a study of graft-versus-host responses after intestinal transplantation. No antigen has been assigned to these receptors. Generated by immunoSEQ multiplex PCR, the TCRdb table keeps only in-frame clones and is missing some. This sample carries over 100,000 clones, 85% to 95% of them seen once, and the ten largest clones take about 0.25%. The sequencing used unstimulated CD4+ T cells sorted from spleen or lymph node cells, collected before transplant. The receptor set was obtained from a human donor who was the organ donor for an intestinal transplant.

The J gene is TRBJ2-1, the V gene TRBV28; the match to TRBD1 covers 7 bases. CDR1 and CDR2 from the germline V gene are MDHEN and SYDVKM. This CDR3 region has 15 residues. The ends lost 7 bases at V and 0 bases at J; junction bases unmatched: 6. The CDR3 DNA reads as TGTGCCAGCAAAAACCCAGGGGGCTCCTACAATGAGCAGTTCTTC. Its translation: CASKNPGGSYNEQFF. The whole variable domain, filled in from reference TRBV28 and TRBJ2-1, reads DVKVTQSSRYLVKRTGEKVFLECVQDMDHENMFWYRQDPGLGLRLIYFSYDVKMKEKGDIPEGYSVSREKKERFSLILESASTNQTSMYLCASKNPGGSYNEQFFGPGTRLTVL.

The chain combines TRBV19 with TRBJ1-2; no firm D call. Germline lookup yields CDR1 LNHDA and CDR2 SQIVND (reference sequence). This CDR3 is built from 13 residues. V dropped 8 bases and J dropped 5 bases, with 15 bases sitting between them. CDR3 in DNA: TGTGCCAGTTCGACTTACCCCCTATATGGCTACACCTTC. This encodes CASSTYPLYGYTF.

The rearrangement uses TRBV6-6 and TRBJ2-5; tentative D call: TRBD2 (6 bases). The germline V gene encodes CDR1 MNHNY and CDR2 SVGAGI (reference sequence). The CDR3 runs 15 residues. V was shortened by 5 bases and J by 5 bases, with 18 bases between the two germline ends. The CDR3 DNA reads TGTGCCAGCAGTCCCCGGGAGAACTTCAGGGAGACCCAGTACTTC. Its translation: CASSPRENFRETQYF.

The chain recombines TRBV28 with TRBJ1-2; TRBD1 matches at 7 bases. The junction had 6 bases not matched to a gene; V was cut back by 5 bases and J by 6 bases. CDR3 length: 13 amino acids. Germline loops: CDR1 MDHEN, CDR2 SYDVKM. The DNA for the CDR3 is TGTGCCAGCAGTGGAGGACAGGACCATGGCTACACCTTC. It specifies CASSGGQDHGYTF.

The chain links TRBV4-2 to TRBJ2-5, with 10 bases aligning to TRBD2. The CDR3 is 14 amino acids. Germline V lookup: CDR1 LGHNA, CDR2 YNFKEQ. V trimming: 4 bases; J trimming: 4 bases; junction bases outside the gene matches: 3. The CDR3 nucleotides are TGTGCCAGCAGCCCAGCGGGAGGGAGAGAGACCCAGTACTTC. Encoded protein: CASSPAGGRETQYF.

The chain has TRBV29-1 and TRBJ1-2, with D maybe TRBD1 (5 bases). CDR1 and CDR2 from the germline V gene are SQVTM and ANQGSEA. The CDR3 runs to 13 residues. V was cut by 6 bases and J by 5 bases, with 16 bases left in between. The CDR3 reads CSVAFPGTYGYTF. CDR3 nucleotides: TGCAGCGTCGCCTTCCCAGGGACTTATGGCTACACCTTC.

The chain uses TRBV7-2 and TRBJ1-1; D uncertain. From germline, CDR1 is SGHTA and CDR2 FQGNSA. CDR3 length: 14 residues. V was trimmed by 1 base and J by 3 bases, leaving 9 bases between them. CDR3 in amino acids: CASSLVDGYTEAFF. The CDR3, as DNA: TGTGCCAGCAGCTTAGTAGACGGATACACTGAAGCTTTCTTT.

This chain connects TRBV7-2 to TRBJ1-5; perhaps TRBD1 as D (6 bases). This CDR3 spans 14 amino acids. Germline assignment: CDR1 SGHTA and CDR2 FQGNSA. V gave up 5 bases and J gave up 7 bases, with 15 bases separating them. As DNA, the CDR3 is TGTGCCAGCAGCAAGGAGACAGGCGTGCAGCCCCAGCATTTT. It encodes CASSKETGVQPQHF.

CDR3 sequence (DNA): TGTGCCAGCAGTTTTCTATTTAGGCAGGGGGATGAAAAACTGTTTTTT. It specifies CASSFLFRQGDEKLFF. The rearrangement links TRBV28 to TRBJ1-4; 7 nucleotides agree with TRBD1. This CDR3 spans 16 amino acids. Germline assignment: CDR1 MDHEN and CDR2 SYDVKM. With V trimmed by 3 bases and J by 6 bases, 10 bases remained unmatched.

The V call is TRBV11-2, the J call TRBJ2-3; 9 bases map to TRBD2. This CDR3 contains 17 residues. CDR1 is SGHAT, CDR2 FQNNGV, per germline. The V and J ends lost 5 bases and 2 bases, in that order; junction bases with no gene match: 11. CDR3 sequence: CASSRDGLASITDTQYF. CDR3 DNA: TGTGCCAGCAGCCGAGACGGACTAGCGTCAATCACAGATACGCAGTATTTT.

In this sample, this clone turned up once. This chain uses TRBV7-7 with TRBJ2-1, with 7 bases that match TRBD2. Germline CDR1 is SSHAT and CDR2 is FNYEAQ (reference sequence). This CDR3 has 14 amino acids. V was pared by 1 base and J by 5 bases, with 2 bases of the junction left unmatched. CDR3 sequence (DNA): TGTGCCAGCAGCTTAGGGCTAGCGGACAATGAGCAGTTCTTC. It translates to CASSLGLADNEQFF.

The chain combines TRBV2 with TRBJ2-1; TRBD1 matches at 8 bases. The CDR3 is 14 residues long. Germline CDR1 is SNHLY and CDR2 is FYNNEI. V trimming: 4 bases; J trimming: 2 bases; junction bases outside the gene matches: 1. CDR3 in DNA: TGTGCCAGCAGTGGACAGGGGACCTACAATGAGCAGTTCTTC. This sequence encodes CASSGQGTYNEQFF.

The genes are TRBV2 and TRBJ2-7, with TRBD2 matching 8 bases. CDR3 length: 14 residues. V was pared by 8 bases and J by 0 bases, with 6 bases of the junction left unmatched. Germline-derived CDR1 and CDR2 are SNHLY and FYNNEI. The CDR3 nucleotides are TGTGCCAGCGGGGTACTAGCGGACTCCTACGAGCAGTACTTC. The encoded protein is CASGVLADSYEQYF.

The V call is TRBV6-5, the J call TRBJ2-7; possibly TRBD2 for D (6 bases). Germline V gene data show CDR1 as MNHEY and CDR2 as SVGAGI. The V end was cut by 2 bases, the J end by 3 bases, with 17 bases between. The CDR3 has 16 residues. The CDR3 loop reads CASSYGGAGRVYEQYF. The CDR3 nucleotides are TGTGCCAGCAGTTACGGAGGGGCCGGGAGAGTCTACGAGCAGTACTTC.

The rearrangement joins TRBV5-4 to TRBJ1-4; TRBD1 aligns across 7 bases. With V trimmed by 0 bases and J by 5 bases, 4 bases remained unmatched. Germline values: CDR1 SGHNT, CDR2 YYREEE (reference sequence). The CDR3 extends over 15 amino acids. The DNA of the CDR3 is TGTGCCAGCAGCTTGGAGACAGGGTCGAATGAAAAACTGTTTTTT. It translates to CASSLETGSNEKLFF.

This clone was picked up one time. The rearrangement uses TRBV28 and TRBJ2-3; 7 positions agree with TRBD2. J lost 2 bases, V lost 4 bases, and 6 bases had no gene match. The germline CDR1 and CDR2 sequences are MDHEN and SYDVKM. The CDR3 covers 15 residues. CDR3 coding DNA: TGTGCCAGCAGTTGGGGCGGGAGACCCACAGATACGCAGTATTTT. This translates into CASSWGGRPTDTQYF.

V is TRBV29-1 and J is TRBJ2-1, with 7 bases fitting TRBD1. After removal of 4 bases from V and 2 bases from J, the junction contained 5 bases not matched to a gene. CDR1 and CDR2 from the germline V gene are SQVTM and ANQGSEA. This CDR3 has 14 residues. The CDR3, as DNA: TGCAGCGTTGTCTCGGACAGGCCCTACAATGAGCAGTTCTTC. Translated: CSVVSDRPYNEQFF.

J is TRBJ1-2 and V is TRBV28; D gene uncertain. The CDR3 contains 13 residues. Germline loops: CDR1 MDHEN, CDR2 SYDVKM. V dropped 6 bases and J dropped 1 base, with 9 bases sitting between them. The DNA for the CDR3 is TGTGCCAGCAGGCAAGACCTTAACTATGGCTACACCTTC. This encodes CASRQDLNYGYTF.

The V gene is TRBV5-1, the J gene TRBJ2-5; 8 nucleotides align to TRBD1. The CDR3 contains 15 residues. V was pared by 1 base and J by 5 bases, with 7 bases of the junction left unmatched. Germline values: CDR1 SGHRS, CDR2 YFSETQ. As DNA, the CDR3 is TGCGCCAGCAGCTTGACGGGACAGGAAGATGAGACCCAGTACTTC. It translates to CASSLTGQEDETQYF.

Concerning this clone itself: This specimen includes other DNA sequences encoding the same CDR3. CDR3 residues: CASSLAGTDTQYF. The CDR3 DNA is TGTGCCAGCAGCTTAGCCGGGACAGATACGCAGTATTTT. This chain connects TRBV11-2 to TRBJ2-3; D is unresolved. V gave up 1 base and J gave up 3 bases, with 5 bases separating them. The V gene's germline CDR1 is SGHAT and CDR2 FQNNGV. The CDR3 has 13 amino acids.

The chain's CDR3 is CASSRDRGDYGYTF. CDR3 in DNA: TGTGCCAGCAGTCGGGACAGGGGGGACTATGGCTACACCTTC. J is TRBJ1-2 and V is TRBV28; 11 bases fit TRBD1. The V gene end was trimmed by 5 bases and the J gene end by 3 bases; junction bases not matched to a gene: 2. The CDR3 spans 14 residues. The germline V gene has CDR1 MDHEN and CDR2 SYDVKM.

V usage is TRBV10-3 and J usage is TRBJ2-7; either TRBD1 or TRBD2 may supply D (5 bases each). The germline V and J ends were trimmed by 3 bases and 3 bases, with 18 bases remaining between them. Germline loops: CDR1 ENHRY, CDR2 SYGVKD. The CDR3 sequence is 16 residues long. This chain's CDR3 is CAISEYPGTGNYEQYF. The DNA for the CDR3 is TGTGCCATCAGTGAATACCCAGGGACCGGGAACTACGAGCAGTACTTC.

CDR3 amino acids: CASNRAGGQPQHF. The CDR3 DNA follows: TGTGCCAGCAACCGGGCAGGAGGTCAGCCCCAGCATTTT. The rearrangement links TRBV28 to TRBJ1-5; D gene uncertain. Germline CDR1 is MDHEN and CDR2 is SYDVKM. This CDR3 spans 13 amino acids. V lost 7 bases, J lost 6 bases, and 13 bases lay in between.

The chain recombines TRBV2 with TRBJ2-7; the match to TRBD1 covers 8 bases. V lost 11 bases to trimming and J lost 4 bases; unmatched junction nucleotides: 13. The CDR3 sequence is 14 residues long. The germline V gene has CDR1 SNHLY and CDR2 FYNNEI. The CDR3: CASRAGTGLYEQYF. The CDR3 DNA reads as TGTGCCTCCCGTGCCGGGACAGGTCTTTACGAGCAGTACTTC.

This chain joins TRBV4-1 and TRBJ2-1; unclear D gene. The CDR3 totals 17 residues. Germline V lookup: CDR1 MGHRA, CDR2 YSYEKL. Between the trimmed V and J ends, which lost 2 bases and 4 bases, there was a span of 18 bases. The CDR3 here is CASSQPHLIPMYNEQFF. CDR3 DNA: TGCGCCAGCAGCCAACCCCACCTGATTCCGATGTACAATGAGCAGTTCTTC.

This chain joins TRBV4-2 and TRBJ1-3; D not resolved. Germline assignment: CDR1 LGHNA and CDR2 YNFKEQ. Deletions cut 0 bases from V and 4 bases from J, with 7 bases between. This CDR3 has 14 amino acids. The CDR3 DNA sequence: TGTGCCAGCAGCCAAGAGGGGTCAGGAAACACCATATATTTT. Translated: CASSQEGSGNTIYF.

V gene TRBV10-1 combines with J gene TRBJ1-2; possibly TRBD1 for D (5 bases). Germline CDR1 and CDR2: WNHNN and SYGVQD (reference sequence). The CDR3 has 15 amino acids. V lost 4 bases and J 2 bases, leaving 14 bases between the germline ends. In DNA form, the CDR3 reads TGCGCCAGCAGTGCCAAAAGAGGGGAGAACTATGGCTACACCTTC. Encoded protein: CASSAKRGENYGYTF.

Only a few counts were recorded for this clone. The chain couples TRBV27 to TRBJ1-1, with TRBD1 matching over 8 bases. J lost 4 bases, V lost 5 bases, and 6 bases had no gene match. This CDR3 region has 14 residues. CDR1 is MNHEY, CDR2 SMNVEV, per germline (reference sequence). This CDR3 reads CASSTNRGGTEAFF. CDR3 in DNA: TGTGCCAGCAGTACAAACAGGGGGGGCACTGAAGCTTTCTTT.

This chain joins TRBV18 and TRBJ2-7; no definite D call. CDR1 and CDR2 (germline): KGHSH, LQKENI. This CDR3 region has 13 residues. Trimming left V 3 bases short and J 6 bases short, with 12 bases between. The CDR3 region is CASSPSRVGEQYF. In nucleotides, the CDR3 is TGTGCCAGCTCACCTAGCCGGGTCGGCGAGCAGTACTTC.

This chain connects TRBV7-2 to TRBJ2-7, with TRBD2 identical over 8 bases. With V trimmed by 3 bases and J by 3 bases, 7 bases remained unmatched. The germline V gene has CDR1 SGHTA and CDR2 FQGNSA. The CDR3 has 15 residues. CDR3 protein: CASSLIAGGFYEQYF. CDR3 DNA sequence: TGTGCCAGCAGCTTGATCGCGGGGGGATTCTACGAGCAGTACTTC.

The chain couples TRBV11-2 to TRBJ2-7; 7 positions agree with TRBD2. The V gene's germline CDR1 is SGHAT and CDR2 FQNNGV. The CDR3 consists of 14 residues. Trimming removed 1 base from V and 3 bases from J; junction bases left unmatched: 3. The CDR3 spells CASSLVSSGYEQYF. DNA of the CDR3: TGTGCCAGCAGCTTAGTGTCTAGCGGCTACGAGCAGTACTTC. Together with reference TRBV11-2 and TRBJ2-7, the CDR3 gives the full variable domain: EAGVAQSPRYKIIEKRQSVAFWCNPISGHATLYWYQQILGQGPKLLIQFQNNGVVDDSQLPKDRFSAERLKGVDSTLKIQPAKLEDSAVYLCASSLVSSGYEQYFGPGTRLTVT.

This chain connects TRBV6-6 to TRBJ1-5; D is uncertain. The CDR3 runs to 16 residues. Trimming pared 2 bases from V and 0 bases from J, leaving 11 bases between. Germline assignment: CDR1 MNHNY and CDR2 SVGAGI (reference sequence). The CDR3 spells CASSYGQPYSNQPQHF. CDR3 nucleotides: TGTGCCAGCAGTTACGGCCAGCCTTATAGCAATCAGCCCCAGCATTTT.